A single sample is the source of the 24 T cell receptor beta chains below, sequenced in a study of blood T cell repertoires in COVID-19. Sequencing used immunoSEQ multiplex PCR; TCRdb keeps in-frame clones, though not all of them. Of around 200,000 clones listed, roughly 89% are singletons. Sequenced sample: peripheral blood. All receptors come from a man aged 60 to 75 who had recovered from COVID-19.

The sample holds a few counts of this clone. The gene calls are TRBV29-1 and TRBJ1-5; TRBD1 aligns across 11 bases. The length of the CDR3 is 13 residues. Trimming removed 5 bases from V and 7 bases from J; junction bases left unmatched: 4. The germline gives CDR1 SQVTM, CDR2 ANQGSEA. Here the CDR3 reads CSVLGTGGQPQHF. As DNA, the CDR3 is TGCAGCGTTCTCGGGACAGGGGGGCAGCCCCAGCATTTT.

The chain employs TRBV27 and TRBJ1-1, with D hard to call. Germline lookup yields CDR1 MNHEY and CDR2 SMNVEV (reference sequence). The CDR3 is made up of 13 amino acids. The V end lost 3 bases, the J end lost 1 base, and 6 bases lay between the germline ends. DNA for the CDR3: TGTGCCAGCAGTTTCCAGGAGAACACTGAAGCTTTCTTT. Protein product: CASSFQENTEAFF.

The chain uses TRBV11-2 and TRBJ1-2; no firm D call. CDR3 length: 12 amino acids. V was cut by 5 bases and J by 3 bases, with 7 bases left in between. Germline-derived CDR1 and CDR2 are SGHAT and FQNNGV. CDR3 amino acids: CASSPRHYGYTF. CDR3 sequence (DNA): TGTGCCAGCAGCCCCCGTCACTATGGCTACACCTTC.

The chain carries TRBV28 and TRBJ2-5, with 7 nucleotides matching TRBD2. CDR1 is MDHEN and CDR2 is SYDVKM in the germline V gene. This CDR3 has 16 residues. Trimming at V came to 3 bases and at J to 2 bases, leaving 9 bases not matched to a gene. The CDR3 region is CASSFSSGTAQETQYF. Here the CDR3 DNA reads TGTGCCAGCAGTTTCTCCAGCGGGACCGCACAAGAGACCCAGTACTTC. The full variable domain, in which reference TRBV28 and TRBJ2-5 provide the parts outside the CDR3, is DVKVTQSSRYLVKRTGEKVFLECVQDMDHENMFWYRQDPGLGLRLIYFSYDVKMKEKGDIPEGYSVSREKKERFSLILESASTNQTSMYLCASSFSSGTAQETQYFGPGTRLLVL.

This clone was detected only once. This chain links TRBV10-3 with TRBJ2-1; the match to TRBD1 covers 9 bases. The CDR3 runs 12 residues. V lost 10 bases and J lost 8; bases outside the gene matches: 6. Per germline, CDR1 ENHRY and CDR2 SYGVKD. The CDR3 coding sequence is TGTGCCACCACACAGGGGGCCGATGAGCAGTTCTTC. This encodes CATTQGADEQFF.

The CDR3 DNA follows: TGCGCCAGCAGCGCGGGACCCGGGGAGCTGTTTTTT. It is translated as CASSAGPGELFF. This chain uses TRBV5-1 with TRBJ2-2; D possibly corresponds to TRBD2 (6 bases). The germline CDR1 and CDR2 sequences are SGHRS and YFSETQ. CDR3 size: 12 residues. V was cut by 4 bases and J by 6 bases, with 7 bases left in between. Drawing the rest from reference TRBV5-1 and TRBJ2-2, the complete variable domain is KAGVTQTPRYLIKTRGQQVTLSCSPISGHRSVSWYQQTPGQGLQFLFEYFSETQRNKGNFPGRFSGRQFSNSRSEMNVSTLELGDSALYLCASSAGPGELFFGEGSRLTVL.

The chain uses TRBV7-2 and TRBJ2-1; 10 bases fit TRBD2. This CDR3 has 16 amino acids. The V gene end was trimmed by 5 bases and the J gene end by 7 bases; junction bases not matched to a gene: 11. The germline CDR1 and CDR2 sequences are SGHTA and FQGNSA. This chain's CDR3 is CASSHPSGGALNEQFF. The DNA for the CDR3 is TGTGCCAGCAGCCACCCCAGCGGGGGGGCCCTGAATGAGCAGTTCTTC.

This clone was seen once. The V gene is TRBV6-2 or TRBV6-3, the J gene TRBJ2-7, with 9 bases identical to TRBD2. Germline V lookup: CDR1 MNHEY, CDR2 SVGEGT. V was pared by 4 bases and J by 7 bases, with 8 bases of the junction left unmatched. This CDR3 contains 14 residues. CDR3 sequence reads: CASSLAGGPGEQYF. In DNA, the CDR3 is TGTGCCAGCAGTTTGGCGGGAGGGCCGGGAGAGCAGTACTTC.

The chain combines TRBV29-1 with TRBJ1-5; 8 bases agree with TRBD1. V shed 3 bases, J shed 7 bases, and the junction held 5 bases outside the gene matches. The CDR3 has 13 residues. CDR1 SQVTM and CDR2 ANQGSEA come from the germline V gene. CDR3 DNA sequence: TGCAGCGTTGAGCAGGGGGCTGGGCAGCCCCAGCATTTT. This sequence encodes CSVEQGAGQPQHF.

The rearrangement joins TRBV3-1 (or the pseudogene TRBV3-2) to TRBJ1-3; unclear D gene. V was trimmed by 4 bases and J by 9 bases, leaving 10 bases between them. Germline-derived CDR1 and CDR2 are LGHDT and YNNKEL (reference sequence). The CDR3 sequence is 12 residues long. For the CDR3, the DNA is TGTGCCAGCAGCCCGGAACGGAGCACCATATATTTT. It encodes CASSPERSTIYF.

The rearrangement joins TRBV15 to TRBJ1-1; D possibly corresponds to TRBD1 (5 bases). The V and J ends lost 0 bases and 0 bases respectively, with 8 bases between them. Germline V CDR1 and CDR2: LNHNV, YYDKDF (reference sequence). The CDR3 extends over 15 amino acids. This CDR3 reads CATSRDRTMNTEAFF. The DNA for the CDR3 is TGTGCCACCAGCAGAGACAGGACAATGAACACTGAAGCTTTCTTT. Full variable domain (rest looked up from reference TRBV15 and TRBJ1-1): DAMVIQNPRYQVTQFGKPVTLSCSQTLNHNVMYWYQQKSSQAPKLLFHYYDKDFNNEADTPDNFQSRRPNTSFCFLDIRSPGLGDTAMYLCATSRDRTMNTEAFFGQGTRLTVV.

The V call is TRBV6-5, the J call TRBJ1-5, with D maybe TRBD1 (5 bases). Trimming stripped 5 bases from V and 6 bases from J, with 11 bases between. CDR3 size: 13 residues. Germline V gene data show CDR1 as MNHEY and CDR2 as SVGAGI. CDR3 sequence (DNA): TGTGCCAGCAGTCCAGGGATCATTCAGCCCCAGCATTTT. It translates to CASSPGIIQPQHF.

The chain combines TRBV28 with TRBJ1-5, with 11 bases lining up with TRBD1. V lost 4 bases and J lost 4; bases outside the gene matches: 6. This CDR3 comprises 16 residues. In germline, CDR1 is MDHEN, CDR2 SYDVKM. CDR3 nucleotides: TGTGCCAGCAGTTCCCTCGGGACAGGGGGAAATCAGCCCCAGCATTTT. The encoded protein is CASSSLGTGGNQPQHF.

CDR3 loop: CASSAATSYEQYF. In DNA, the CDR3 is TGTGCCAGCAGCGCGGCAACGTCCTACGAGCAGTACTTC. The gene calls are TRBV5-4 and TRBJ2-7; D unresolved. Germline assignment: CDR1 SGHNT and CDR2 YYREEE (reference sequence). This CDR3 comprises 13 residues. Trimming took off 4 bases at V and 1 base at J, with 9 bases between the two ends.

The CDR3 here is CASKAGGRETQYF. The CDR3 bases are TGTGCCAGCAAGGCAGGGGGCCGGGAGACCCAGTACTTC. The genes are TRBV6-5 and TRBJ2-5, with TRBD1 matching 8 bases. With V trimmed by 7 bases and J by 5 bases, 6 bases remained unmatched. Looked up from germline, CDR1 is MNHEY and CDR2 is SVGAGI. The CDR3 contains 13 residues.

This chain links TRBV28 with TRBJ2-3; D is possibly TRBD2 (6 bases). This CDR3 contains 16 residues. Trimming pared 2 bases from V and 1 base from J, leaving 13 bases between. The germline CDR1 and CDR2 sequences are MDHEN and SYDVKM. The CDR3 DNA reads TGTGCCAGCAGTTTAACGGGAGTCTCTCGCACAGATACGCAGTATTTT. This codes for CASSLTGVSRTDTQYF.

This clone was recorded a few times. This chain connects TRBV11-2 to TRBJ2-7; no clear D. The V end was cut by 4 bases, the J end by 2 bases, with 3 bases between. Germline V gene lookup returns CDR1 SGHAT and CDR2 FQNNGV. This CDR3 has 11 amino acids. CDR3 residues: CASSYTYEQYF. For the CDR3, the DNA is TGTGCCAGCAGCTACACCTACGAGCAGTACTTC.

This chain connects TRBV10-1 to TRBJ2-2; 9 positions match TRBD2. Germline lookup yields CDR1 WNHNN and CDR2 SYGVQD (reference sequence). The CDR3 consists of 16 residues. Trimming removed 10 bases from V and 0 bases from J; junction bases left unmatched: 9. CDR3 amino acids: CATSSGGYANTGELFF. In DNA, the CDR3 is TGCGCCACTTCAAGCGGGGGGTATGCGAACACCGGGGAGCTGTTTTTT.

The chain couples TRBV19 to TRBJ1-1; 8 nucleotides align to TRBD1. This CDR3 is built from 14 residues. The germline V gene encodes CDR1 LNHDA and CDR2 SQIVND (reference sequence). With V trimmed by 2 bases and J by 10 bases, 9 bases remained unmatched. The CDR3 nucleotides are TGTGCCAGTAGTATAATTCGCACAGGGGGGGGAGCTTTCTTT. Its translation: CASSIIRTGGGAFF. Complete variable domain (other parts from reference TRBV19 and TRBJ1-1): DGGITQSPKYLFRKEGQNVTLSCEQNLNHDAMYWYRQDPGQGLRLIYYSQIVNDFQKGDIAEGYSVSREKKESFPLTVTSAQKNPTAFYLCASSIIRTGGGAFFGQGTRLTVV.

This chain joins TRBV13 and TRBJ1-2, with 7 bases fitting TRBD1. V lost 5 bases, J lost 2 bases, and 8 bases stayed unmatched. The CDR3 length is 15 residues. Germline values: CDR1 PRHDT, CDR2 FYEKMQ (reference sequence). CDR3 nucleotide sequence: TGTGCCAGCAGCCTCTGGGACAGTATAAACTATGGCTACACCTTC. It is translated as CASSLWDSINYGYTF.

With respect to this clone: Other DNA sequences in this specimen translate into the identical CDR3. The chain has TRBV6-5 and TRBJ2-5; D might be TRBD1 (6 bases). CDR3 length equals 13 residues. Germline assignment: CDR1 MNHEY and CDR2 SVGAGI. The V end lost 5 bases, the J end lost 2 bases, and 9 bases lay between the germline ends. CDR3 sequence (DNA): TGTGCCAGCAGTCGTCAGGGGCAAGAGACCCAGTACTTC. This gives the protein CASSRQGQETQYF.

J is TRBJ1-2 and V is TRBV2; no clear D gene. V lost 11 bases and J lost 9, with 19 bases in between. CDR3 length: 12 residues. The germline V gene encodes CDR1 SNHLY and CDR2 FYNNEI. The DNA for the CDR3 is TGTGCCTCAAAAATCGAGGGCACCCGCTACACCTTC. This encodes CASKIEGTRYTF.

V usage is TRBV30 and J usage is TRBJ1-1; D is ambiguous. Trimming pared 4 bases from V and 1 base from J, leaving 10 bases between. The CDR3 is made up of 13 amino acids. Germline CDR1 GTSNPN, CDR2 SVGIG (reference sequence). The CDR3 bases are TGTGCCTGGACTCCTGGCTCGAACACTGAAGCTTTCTTT. Translating it yields CAWTPGSNTEAFF.

The V call is TRBV28, the J call TRBJ1-5; D not certain. The germline V gene encodes CDR1 MDHEN and CDR2 SYDVKM. This CDR3 comprises 15 residues. Trimming removed 6 bases from V and 7 bases from J, with 19 bases in between. The CDR3: CASSWSAEIGQPQHF. The CDR3 nucleotides are TGTGCCAGCAGCTGGAGCGCGGAGATCGGACAGCCCCAGCATTTT.